The rows below give T cell receptor beta chains drawn from one sample of a study of T cell repertoires in cytomegalovirus infection. TCRdb independently ran MiXCR on the reads; one entry per CDR3 protein. The sample contains 150,000 to 200,000 distinct CDR3 sequences, more than 9% of which appear only once. What was sequenced was PBMCs. The receptors shown here come from a human donor in good health (CMV status not recorded). Some clones in this sample may be carry-over from other donors' samples. The CDR3 runs from the conserved cysteine through the conserved F or W. A D gene is named only where the DNA matches it firmly. Not all rows give a size; the values are once, few, many and, for expanded clones, a class.

d_gene | abundance | j_gene | len | v_gene | CDR3nt | CDR3aa
- | many | TRBJ1-5 | 14 | TRBV20-1 | TGCAGTGCTAGAGATGTGAGTCCAAATCAGCCCCAGCATTTT | CSARDVSPNQPQHF
TRBD2 | many | TRBJ2-7 | 17 | TRBV28 | TGTGCCAGCAGCAAATTCAGCGGGGGCCGAAGGATCTACGAGCAGTACTTC | CASSKFSGGRRIYEQYF
TRBD1 | few | TRBJ2-7 | 12 | TRBV29-1 | TGCAGCGGGGGGACAGGGGGCGACGAGCAGTACTTC | CSGGTGGDEQYF
- | - | TRBJ1-2 | 15 | TRBV4-3 | TGCGCCAGCAGCCAAGATTTTGGGCTTCTTATCGGCTACACCTTC | CASSQDFGLLIGYTF
- | many | TRBJ1-1 | 16 | TRBV7-3 | TGTGCCAGCAGCTCGCAAGGACAGATGACAAACACTGAAGCTTTCTTT | CASSSQGQMTNTEAFF
TRBD1 | many | TRBJ1-1 | 16 | TRBV7-8 | TGTGCCAGCAGCCCCGGGGGACAGGTTAAGAACACTGAAGCTTTCTTT | CASSPGGQVKNTEAFF
- | few | TRBJ2-7 | 14 | TRBV18 | TGTGCCAGCTCACCAGGCGGACTAACCTACGAGCAGTACTTC | CASSPGGLTYEQYF
- | few | TRBJ2-7 | 14 | TRBV12-3/TRBV12-4 | TGTGCCAGCAGTTTAGTGGTCCCCTACTACGAGCAGTACTTC | CASSLVVPYYEQYF
TRBD1 | many | TRBJ1-2 | 16 | TRBV29-1 | TGCAGCGTTGATGAGGGACAGGGGGCAGTAAACTATGGCTACACCTTC | CSVDEGQGAVNYGYTF
- | few | TRBJ1-3 | 16 | TRBV30 | TGTGCCTGGAATACCGGGATCTTCCACCCTGGAAACACCATATATTTT | CAWNTGIFHPGNTIYF
TRBD1 | once | TRBJ1-5 | 15 | TRBV20-1 | TGCAGTGCCTACGGGACAGGGAGGCGCAATCAGCCCCAGCATTTT | CSAYGTGRRNQPQHF
TRBD1 | few | TRBJ1-1 | 16 | TRBV6-5 | TGTGCCAGCATCAATCCCTCGGGACAGGGCAACACTGAAGCTTTCTTT | CASINPSGQGNTEAFF
- | few | TRBJ1-4 | 14 | TRBV7-8 | TGTGCCAGCAGCTTAGACAGACTGAATGAAAAACTGTTTTTT | CASSLDRLNEKLFF
TRBD1 | many | TRBJ1-2 | 14 | TRBV6-2/TRBV6-3 | TGTGCCAGCAGGATGATCTCGACAGGGGTCGGCTACACCTTC | CASRMISTGVGYTF
- | many | TRBJ1-3 | 14 | TRBV28 | TGTGCCAGCAGCCTACTCGACTCTGGAAACACCATATATTTT | CASSLLDSGNTIYF
- | many | TRBJ2-3 | 13 | TRBV7-2 | TGTGCCAGCAGCTTAACGGGAGAAGATACGCAGTATTTT | CASSLTGEDTQYF
TRBD1 | few | TRBJ1-5 | 15 | TRBV12-3/TRBV12-4 | TGTGCCAGCAGCCCGGGACAGGGCAACAATCAGCCCCAGCATTTT | CASSPGQGNNQPQHF
- | few | TRBJ1-6 | 14 | TRBV3-1 | TGTGCCAGCAGCCATGTTGAGGGAAATTCACCCCTCCACTTT | CASSHVEGNSPLHF
- | many | TRBJ1-1 | 14 | TRBV28 | TGTGCCAGCAGTTTACCCAGGGTGAACACTGAAGCTTTCTTT | CASSLPRVNTEAFF
- | many | TRBJ1-3 | 15 | TRBV12-3/TRBV12-4 | TGTGCCAGCAGTTTATTTCGGGGCTCTGGAAACACCATATATTTT | CASSLFRGSGNTIYF
- | few | TRBJ2-6 | 17 | TRBV4-2 | TGTGCCAGCAGCCAAGATCAAGGCAGCTCTGGGGCCAACGTCCTGACTTTC | CASSQDQGSSGANVLTF
TRBD2 | many | TRBJ2-1 | 20 | TRBV7-2 | TGTGCCAGCAGCTTATACGCGACTAGCGGGAGGAGGCATGGGGGAAATGAGCAGTTCTTC | CASSLYATSGRRHGGNEQFF
- | few | TRBJ2-2 | 11 | TRBV7-2 | TGTGCCAGCAGCCCCCCCGGGGAGCTGTTTTTT | CASSPPGELFF
TRBD2 | many | TRBJ2-3 | 15 | TRBV19 | TGTGCCAGTAGTACCTCTAGCGGGGGCACAGATACGCAGTATTTT | CASSTSSGGTDTQYF
TRBD1 | - | TRBJ1-1 | 17 | TRBV12-5 | TGTGCTAGTGGTTTGGCCCCTGCGGGACAGTCGTACACTGAAGCTTTCTTT | CASGLAPAGQSYTEAFF
- | - | TRBJ1-5 | 13 | TRBV28 | TGTGCCGCTAAAGAACATAGCAATCAGCCCCAGCATTTT | CAAKEHSNQPQHF
TRBD1 | many | TRBJ1-5 | 18 | TRBV19 | TGTGCCAGTAGTTCCGTCTCCGGACAGGGGGCTCGAAATCAGCCCCAGCATTTT | CASSSVSGQGARNQPQHF
- | few | TRBJ1-1 | 12 | TRBV20-1 | TGCAGTGCTAGAGGGACGAGCACTGAAGCTTTCTTT | CSARGTSTEAFF
- | few | TRBJ2-1 | 13 | TRBV20-1 | TGCAGTGCTAGAAGGGGGATGACGAATGAGCAGTTCTTC | CSARRGMTNEQFF
TRBD2 | - | TRBJ2-7 | 11 | TRBV29-1 | TGCAGCGTTGAGGGGGGGGGCGAGCAGTACTTC | CSVEGGGEQYF
- | - | TRBJ2-1 | 13 | TRBV19 | TGTGCCAGTAGTACCGCGTTGGCCAGTGAGCAGTTCTTC | CASSTALASEQFF
- | few | TRBJ1-2 | 13 | TRBV28 | TGTGCCAGCTCTTGGACCGATAACTATGGCTACACCTTC | CASSWTDNYGYTF
- | many | TRBJ1-6 | 12 | TRBV6-2/TRBV6-3 | TGTGCCAGCAGTTACGCGGATTCACCCCTCCACTTT | CASSYADSPLHF
TRBD2 | - | TRBJ2-1 | 13 | TRBV28 | TGTGCCAGCAGTAGCGGGGGGGCTTGGAAGCAGTTCTTC | CASSSGGAWKQFF
- | many | TRBJ1-3 | 15 | TRBV7-2 | TGTGCCAGCAGCATCAGACACCAGTCTGGAAACACCATATATTTT | CASSIRHQSGNTIYF
- | many | TRBJ1-1 | 11 | TRBV10-3 | TGTGCCATCAGTGAATTAAGGGAAGCTTTCTTT | CAISELREAFF
- | - | TRBJ1-1 | 15 | TRBV4-3 | TGCGCCAGCAGCGTTACAAGACAGTCGAACACTGAAGCTTTCTTT | CASSVTRQSNTEAFF
- | - | TRBJ1-5 | 15 | TRBV28 | TGTGCCAGCAGTTTAAAGGCAATTCGCAATCAGCCCCAGCATTTT | CASSLKAIRNQPQHF
TRBD1 | - | TRBJ2-6 | 17 | TRBV12-3/TRBV12-4 | TGTGCCAGCAGTTTTGGGACAGGTCCGGGAGGGGCCAACGTCCTGACTTTC | CASSFGTGPGGANVLTF
TRBD2 | many | TRBJ2-7 | 15 | TRBV6-1 | TGTGCCAGCAGAGCCAACAGGGTCGGGGGGGACGAGCAGTACTTC | CASRANRVGGDEQYF
- | many | TRBJ2-7 | 13 | TRBV7-2 | TGTGCCAGCAGCTTAACAACCGAATACGAGCAGTACTTC | CASSLTTEYEQYF
- | many | TRBJ1-1 | 13 | TRBV7-8 | TGTGCCAGCAGCTTAGAGGAAGACACTGAAGCTTTCTTT | CASSLEEDTEAFF
- | few | TRBJ1-1 | 14 | TRBV30 | TGTGCCTGGAGTGTACCCAGGGGAGGCACTGAAGCTTTCTTT | CAWSVPRGGTEAFF
- | - | TRBJ2-5 | 13 | TRBV7-8 | TGTGCCAGCAGCTTAGGAGGGTCCGGGACCCAGTACTTC | CASSLGGSGTQYF
- | - | TRBJ2-5 | 13 | TRBV5-1 | TGCGCCAGCAGCTTGGAACTAAGGGAGACCCAGTACTTC | CASSLELRETQYF
- | many | TRBJ2-3 | 13 | TRBV7-2 | TGTGCCAGCAGCTCCGGACTTCACGATACGCAGTATTTT | CASSSGLHDTQYF
- | - | TRBJ1-1 | 16 | TRBV20-1 | TGCAGTGCTAGATCCAGGGACCGTGTTATGAACACTGAAGCTTTCTTT | CSARSRDRVMNTEAFF
- | many | TRBJ2-7 | 14 | TRBV6-1 | TGTGCCAGCAGCATCTTTAACGCAGCCTACGAGCAGTACTTC | CASSIFNAAYEQYF
- | - | TRBJ1-5 | 16 | TRBV20-1 | TGCAGTGCTAGAGAGTCCGTTACTTATAGCAATCAGCCCCAGCATTTT | CSARESVTYSNQPQHF